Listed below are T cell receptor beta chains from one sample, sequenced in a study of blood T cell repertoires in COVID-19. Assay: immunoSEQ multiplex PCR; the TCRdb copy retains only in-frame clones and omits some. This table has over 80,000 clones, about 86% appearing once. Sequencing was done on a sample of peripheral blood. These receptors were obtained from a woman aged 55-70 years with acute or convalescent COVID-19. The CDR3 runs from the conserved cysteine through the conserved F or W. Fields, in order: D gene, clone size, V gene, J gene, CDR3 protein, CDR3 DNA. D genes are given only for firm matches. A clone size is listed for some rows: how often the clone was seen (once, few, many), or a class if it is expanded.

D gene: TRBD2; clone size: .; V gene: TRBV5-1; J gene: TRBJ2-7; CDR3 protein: CASSLVGSGRPSSYEQYF; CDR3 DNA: TGCGCCAGCAGCTTGGTGGGTAGCGGGAGGCCTAGCTCCTACGAGCAGTACTTC
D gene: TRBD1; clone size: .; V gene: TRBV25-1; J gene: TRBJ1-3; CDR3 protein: CASSDTGANTIYF; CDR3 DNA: TGTGCCAGCAGTGATACAGGGGCGAACACCATATATTTT
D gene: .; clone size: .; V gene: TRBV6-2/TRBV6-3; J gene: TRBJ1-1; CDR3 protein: CASSPVGGRYTEAFF; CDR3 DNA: TGTGCCAGCAGCCCCGTTGGGGGCAGGTACACTGAAGCTTTCTTT
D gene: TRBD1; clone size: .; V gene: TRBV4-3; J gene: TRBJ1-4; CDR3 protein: CASSRGDRVESEKLFF; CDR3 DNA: TGCGCCAGCAGCAGGGGGGACAGGGTGGAGAGTGAAAAACTGTTTTTT
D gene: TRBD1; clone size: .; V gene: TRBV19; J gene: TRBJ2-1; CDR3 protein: CASRDRGTYNEQFF; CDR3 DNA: TGTGCCAGTAGAGACAGGGGCACCTACAATGAGCAGTTCTTC
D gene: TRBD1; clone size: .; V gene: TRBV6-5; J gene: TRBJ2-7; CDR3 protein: CASSSMTGGLYEQYF; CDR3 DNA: TGTGCCAGCAGTTCTATGACAGGGGGCTTGTACGAGCAGTACTTC
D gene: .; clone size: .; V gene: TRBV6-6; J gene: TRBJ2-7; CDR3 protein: CASASSSGWDSYEQYF; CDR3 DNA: TGTGCCAGCGCCTCCTCGTCAGGGTGGGACTCCTACGAGCAGTACTTC
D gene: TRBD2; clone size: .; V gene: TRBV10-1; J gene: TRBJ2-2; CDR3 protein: CASSERLAGVTGELFF; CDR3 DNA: TGCGCCAGCAGTGAGCGCCTAGCGGGAGTTACCGGGGAGCTGTTTTTT
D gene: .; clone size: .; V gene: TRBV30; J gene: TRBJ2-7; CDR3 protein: CAWSVAGVVYEQYF; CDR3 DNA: TGTGCCTGGAGTGTGGCAGGGGTCGTCTACGAGCAGTACTTC
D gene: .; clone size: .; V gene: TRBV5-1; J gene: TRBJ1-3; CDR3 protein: CASSAQGQGSGNTIYF; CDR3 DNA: TGCGCCAGCAGCGCGCAGGGGCAAGGCTCTGGAAACACCATATATTTT
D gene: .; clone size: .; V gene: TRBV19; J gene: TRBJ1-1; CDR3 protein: CASSPPPKGGVTEAFF; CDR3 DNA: TGTGCCAGTAGTCCCCCCCCAAAAGGGGGTGTCACTGAAGCTTTCTTT
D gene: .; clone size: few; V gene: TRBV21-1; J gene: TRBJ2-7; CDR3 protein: CASSKGTGAYEQYF; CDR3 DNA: TGTGCCAGCAGCAAGGGGACAGGGGCCTACGAGCAGTACTTC
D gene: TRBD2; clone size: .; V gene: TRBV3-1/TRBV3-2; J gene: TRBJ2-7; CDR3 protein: CASSASGFYEQYF; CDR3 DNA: TGTGCCAGCAGTGCTAGCGGGTTTTACGAGCAGTACTTC
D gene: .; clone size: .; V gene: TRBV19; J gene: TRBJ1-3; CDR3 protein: CASREGTLNTIYF; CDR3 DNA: TGTGCCAGTAGGGAGGGGACCTTAAACACCATATATTTT
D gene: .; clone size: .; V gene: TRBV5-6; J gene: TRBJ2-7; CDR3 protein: CASSLGGGEQYF; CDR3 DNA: TGTGCCAGCAGCTTGGGAGGGGGCGAGCAGTACTTC
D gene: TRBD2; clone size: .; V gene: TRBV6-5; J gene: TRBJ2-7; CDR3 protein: CASSYSASGGAYEQYF; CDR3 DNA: TGTGCCAGCAGTTACTCAGCCAGCGGGGGAGCCTACGAGCAGTACTTC
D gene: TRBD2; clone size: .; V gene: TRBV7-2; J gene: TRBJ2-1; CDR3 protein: CASSLGLAGAYNEQFF; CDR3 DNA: TGTGCCAGCAGCTTGGGACTAGCGGGAGCTTACAATGAGCAGTTCTTC
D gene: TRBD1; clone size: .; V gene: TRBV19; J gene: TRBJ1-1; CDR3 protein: CASTDRGWNTEAFF; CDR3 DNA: TGTGCCAGTACTGACAGGGGGTGGAACACTGAAGCTTTCTTT
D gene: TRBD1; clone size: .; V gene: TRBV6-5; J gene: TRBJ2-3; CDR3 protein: CASSDRGHRDTQYF; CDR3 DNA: TGTGCCAGCTCGGACAGGGGGCATAGAGATACGCAGTATTTT
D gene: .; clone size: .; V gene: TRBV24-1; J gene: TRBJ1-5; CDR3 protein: CAISFGERSNQPQHF; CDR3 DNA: TGTGCCATCTCTTTCGGAGAACGTAGCAATCAGCCCCAGCATTTT
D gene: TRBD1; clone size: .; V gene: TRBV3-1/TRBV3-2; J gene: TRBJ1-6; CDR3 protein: CASSQLPGQAYSPLHF; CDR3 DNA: TGTGCCAGCAGCCAACTACCGGGACAGGCATATTCACCCCTCCACTTT
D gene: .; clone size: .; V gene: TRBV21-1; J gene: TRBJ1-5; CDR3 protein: CASSKTGGNQPQHF; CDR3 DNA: TGTGCCAGCAGCAAAACAGGGGGCAATCAGCCCCAGCATTTT
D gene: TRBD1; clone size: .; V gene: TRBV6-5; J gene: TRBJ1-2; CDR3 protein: CASSLQGVDGYTF; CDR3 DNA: TGTGCCAGCAGCCTACAGGGGGTCGATGGCTACACCTTC
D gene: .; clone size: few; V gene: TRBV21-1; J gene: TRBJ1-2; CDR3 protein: CASSPRVTGNYGYTF; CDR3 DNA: TGTGCCAGCAGCCCAAGGGTGACAGGGAATTATGGCTACACCTTC
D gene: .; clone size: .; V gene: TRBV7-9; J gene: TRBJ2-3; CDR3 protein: CASGTQGDTQYF; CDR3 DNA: TGTGCCAGCGGAACACAGGGAGATACGCAGTATTTT
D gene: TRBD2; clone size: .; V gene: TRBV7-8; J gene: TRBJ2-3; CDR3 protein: CASSLRLAGGKITDTQYF; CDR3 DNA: TGTGCCAGCAGCTTAAGGCTAGCGGGGGGGAAAATCACAGATACGCAGTATTTT
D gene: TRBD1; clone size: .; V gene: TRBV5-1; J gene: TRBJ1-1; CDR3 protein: CASSLVTGDTEAFF; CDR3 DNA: TGCGCCAGCAGCTTGGTTACAGGGGACACTGAAGCTTTCTTT
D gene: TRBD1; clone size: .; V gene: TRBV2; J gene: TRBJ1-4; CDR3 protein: CARGDRGEKLFF; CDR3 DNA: TGTGCCAGGGGTGACAGGGGTGAAAAACTGTTTTTT
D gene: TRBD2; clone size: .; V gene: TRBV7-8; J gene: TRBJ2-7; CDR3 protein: CASIYGTIPDEQYF; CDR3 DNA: TGTGCCAGCATCTACGGGACTATCCCCGACGAGCAGTACTTC
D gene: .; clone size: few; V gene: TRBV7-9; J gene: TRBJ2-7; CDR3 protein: CASSLGIGQSLSYEQYF; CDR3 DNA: TGTGCCAGCAGCTTAGGAATCGGACAGTCGCTCTCCTACGAGCAGTACTTC
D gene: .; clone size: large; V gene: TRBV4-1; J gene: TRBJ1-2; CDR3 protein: CASSQDIFTGGYTF; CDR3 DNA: TGCGCCAGCAGCCAAGATATTTTTACAGGGGGCTACACCTTC
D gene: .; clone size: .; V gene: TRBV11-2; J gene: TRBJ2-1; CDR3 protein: CASNPSSYNEQFF; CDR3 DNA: TGTGCCAGCAACCCCAGTTCCTACAATGAGCAGTTCTTC
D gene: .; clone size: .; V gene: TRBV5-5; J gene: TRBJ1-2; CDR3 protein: CASSLAGGNYGYTF; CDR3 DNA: TGTGCCAGCAGCTTGGCCGGGGGAAACTATGGCTACACCTTC
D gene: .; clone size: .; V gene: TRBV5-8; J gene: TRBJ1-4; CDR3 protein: CASRRLGQTEKLFF; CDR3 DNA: TGTGCCAGCCGGCGTTTAGGACAGACTGAAAAACTGTTTTTT
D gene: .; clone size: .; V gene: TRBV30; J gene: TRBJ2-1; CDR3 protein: CAQPGPGGNEQFF; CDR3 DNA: TGTGCACAACCGGGACCCGGGGGCAATGAGCAGTTCTTC
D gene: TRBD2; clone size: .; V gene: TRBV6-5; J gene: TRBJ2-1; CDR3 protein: CASSFLAGGLQFF; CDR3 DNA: TGTGCCAGCAGTTTCCTGGCGGGGGGGCTCCAGTTCTTC
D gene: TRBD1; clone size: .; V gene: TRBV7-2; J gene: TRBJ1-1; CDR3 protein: CASSLARGQDAFF; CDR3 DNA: TGTGCCAGCAGCTTAGCGAGGGGGCAGGATGCTTTCTTT